The rows below give T cell receptor beta chains drawn from one sample of a study of cytomegalovirus exposure and HLA in healthy donors. The table came from immunoSEQ multiplex PCR; TCRdb's copy has only in-frame clones and leaves some out. The data show around 150,000 clones, over 75% seen once. The sample taken for sequencing was PBMCs. The receptors here all came from a man over 45 in good health and CMV-seropositive. CDR3s leave out the opening cysteine and the closing phenylalanine or tryptophan.

j_gene,v_gene,CDR3aa
TRBJ2-6,TRBV28,ASSFRTGGSGANVLT
TRBJ1-4,TRBV7-9,ASRRTGSNEKLF
TRBJ1-1,TRBV30,AWSVELTEAF
TRBJ1-2,TRBV2,ASSSISNYGYT
TRBJ1-1,TRBV7-9,ASSLLGTANTEAF
TRBJ1-2,TRBV6-5,ASSYGTDFYGYT
TRBJ1-1,TRBV9,ASSDGQQNTEAF
TRBJ1-6,TRBV5-4,ASSLARARGATNSPLH
TRBJ1-5,TRBV6-1,ASSEALLSVSNQPQH
TRBJ1-2,TRBV15,ATSRGMGGGNYGYT
TRBJ2-1,TRBV7-9,ASSSASGGLYNEQF
TRBJ2-5,TRBV19,ASSGSYKETQY
TRBJ1-1,TRBV28,ASSTRGTEAF
TRBJ1-4,TRBV9,ASSPQQGTNEKLF
TRBJ1-2,TRBV10-3,AISQDTTYGYT
TRBJ1-1,TRBV19,ASSLGGPEAF
TRBJ2-5,TRBV28,ASSLIVGGGAHQETQY
TRBJ1-1,TRBV5-4,ASSFTLGTREAF
TRBJ1-5,TRBV18,ASSATGSDQPQH
TRBJ2-7,TRBV4-1,ASSQLDRETYEQY
TRBJ1-1,TRBV30,ACDQGANTEAF
TRBJ1-5,TRBV19,ASSSGLLSNQPQH
TRBJ1-1,TRBV9,ASSVLQGNTEAF
TRBJ1-6,TRBV7-6,ASSLAGTGDSPLH
TRBJ1-1,TRBV20-1,SLTGIPEAF
TRBJ1-1,TRBV11-2,ASSLGGVGAF
TRBJ1-4,TRBV7-9,ASSTHRGGGLF
TRBJ2-1,TRBV9,ASSAGLGGGRFSDEQF
TRBJ2-7,TRBV11-2,ASSLRIGSRGNEQY
TRBJ1-4,TRBV18,ASSQRISNEKLF
TRBJ1-1,TRBV23-1,ASKGGGVVTEAF
TRBJ1-4,TRBV30,AWRGQGLLSEKLF
TRBJ1-2,TRBV7-3,ASKADRGRRENYGYT